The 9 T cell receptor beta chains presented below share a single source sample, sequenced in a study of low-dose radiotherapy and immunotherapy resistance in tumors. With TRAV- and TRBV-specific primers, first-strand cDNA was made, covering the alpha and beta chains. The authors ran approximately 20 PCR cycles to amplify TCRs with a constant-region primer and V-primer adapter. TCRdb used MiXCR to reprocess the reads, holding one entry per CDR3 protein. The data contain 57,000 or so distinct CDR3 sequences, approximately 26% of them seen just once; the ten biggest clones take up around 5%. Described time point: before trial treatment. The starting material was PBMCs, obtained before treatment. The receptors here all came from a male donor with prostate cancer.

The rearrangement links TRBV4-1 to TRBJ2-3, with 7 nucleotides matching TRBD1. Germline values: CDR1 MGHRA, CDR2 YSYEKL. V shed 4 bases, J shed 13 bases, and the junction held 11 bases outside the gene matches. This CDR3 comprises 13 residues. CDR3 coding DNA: TGCGCCAGCAGCCCCCTGAGGGGGCTAGAGGAGTATTTT. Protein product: CASSPLRGLEEYF.

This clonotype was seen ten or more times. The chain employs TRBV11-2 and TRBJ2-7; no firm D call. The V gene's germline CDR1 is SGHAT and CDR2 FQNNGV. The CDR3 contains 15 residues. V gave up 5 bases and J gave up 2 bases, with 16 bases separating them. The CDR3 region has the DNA TGTGCCAGCAGCCCTCTGAGGCAGAGTACCTACGAGCAGTACTTC. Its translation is CASSPLRQSTYEQYF. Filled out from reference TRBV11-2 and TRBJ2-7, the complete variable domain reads EAGVAQSPRYKIIEKRQSVAFWCNPISGHATLYWYQQILGQGPKLLIQFQNNGVVDDSQLPKDRFSAERLKGVDSTLKIQPAKLEDSAVYLCASSPLRQSTYEQYFGPGTRLTVT.

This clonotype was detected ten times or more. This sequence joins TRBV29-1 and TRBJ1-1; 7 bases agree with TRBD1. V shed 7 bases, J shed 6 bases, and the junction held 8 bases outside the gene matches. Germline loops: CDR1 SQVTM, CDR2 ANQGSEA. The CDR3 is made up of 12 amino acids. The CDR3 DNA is TGCAGCGGCCACAGGGGAGGGCCTGAAGCTTTCTTT. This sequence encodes CSGHRGGPEAFF. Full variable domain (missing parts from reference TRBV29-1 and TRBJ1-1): SAVISQKPSRDICQRGTSLTIQCQVDSQVTMMFWYRQQPGQSLTLIATANQGSEATYESGFVIDKFPISRPNLTFSTLTVSNMSPEDSSIYLCSGHRGGPEAFFGQGTRLTVV.

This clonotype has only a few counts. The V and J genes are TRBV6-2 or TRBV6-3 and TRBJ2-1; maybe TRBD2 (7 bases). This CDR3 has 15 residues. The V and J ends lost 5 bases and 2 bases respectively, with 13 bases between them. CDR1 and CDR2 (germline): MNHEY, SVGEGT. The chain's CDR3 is CASSREGGTYNEQFF. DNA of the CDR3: TGTGCCAGCAGTAGGGAGGGGGGCACCTACAATGAGCAGTTCTTC.

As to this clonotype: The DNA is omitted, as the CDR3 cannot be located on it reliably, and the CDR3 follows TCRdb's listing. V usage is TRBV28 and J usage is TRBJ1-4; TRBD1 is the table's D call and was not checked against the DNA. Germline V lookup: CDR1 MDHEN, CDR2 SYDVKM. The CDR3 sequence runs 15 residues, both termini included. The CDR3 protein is CASSKQGTNEKLFFF.

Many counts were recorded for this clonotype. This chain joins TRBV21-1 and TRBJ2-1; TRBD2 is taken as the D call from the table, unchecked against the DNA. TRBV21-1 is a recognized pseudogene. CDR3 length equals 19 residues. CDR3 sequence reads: CASSSGGTSGGHSPVEQFF. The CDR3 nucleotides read TGTGCCAGCAGCAGCGGAGGGACTAGCGGGGGCCACTCACCGGTCGAGCAGTTCTTC.

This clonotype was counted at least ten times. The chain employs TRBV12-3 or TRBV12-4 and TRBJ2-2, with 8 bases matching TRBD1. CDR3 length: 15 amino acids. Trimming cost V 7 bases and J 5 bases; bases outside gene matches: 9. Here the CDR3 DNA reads TGTGCCAGCACCGATTCAGGGGGCAGGACCGGGGAGCTGTTTTTT. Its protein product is CASTDSGGRTGELFF.

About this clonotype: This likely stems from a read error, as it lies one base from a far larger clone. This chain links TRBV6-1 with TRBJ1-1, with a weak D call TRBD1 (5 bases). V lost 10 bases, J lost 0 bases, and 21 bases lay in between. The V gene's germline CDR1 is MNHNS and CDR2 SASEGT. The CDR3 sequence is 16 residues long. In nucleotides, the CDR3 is TGTGCCATCAGAGAGAGAAGGGGCGACATGAACACTGAAGCTTTCTTT. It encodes CAIRERRGDMNTEAFF.

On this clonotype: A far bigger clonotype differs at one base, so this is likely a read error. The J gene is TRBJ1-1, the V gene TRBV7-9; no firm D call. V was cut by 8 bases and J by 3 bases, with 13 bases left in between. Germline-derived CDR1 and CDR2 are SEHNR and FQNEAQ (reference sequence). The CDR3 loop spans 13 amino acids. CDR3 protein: CASALGLDTEAFF. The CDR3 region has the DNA TGTGCCAGCGCCCTGGGCCTGGACACTGAAGCTTTCTTT.